This is a list of T cell receptor beta chains from one sample in a study of shared clonotypes between healthy human individuals. Sequenced by immunoSEQ multiplex PCR; TCRdb stores in-frame clones only, minus some. The sample records approximately 2.5 million clones, 90% to 95% being singletons. Sequencing was carried out using naive CD4+ T cells sorted from blood. These receptor sequences come from a man in his late teens or twenties in good health. Each CDR3 is given with its conserved first and last residue. D genes are given only for firm matches. Only part of the rows carry a size: once, few, many, or a class if the clone is expanded.

V: TRBV10-1
D: -
size: -
J: TRBJ2-5
CDR3: CASSEQAWGTQYF
DNA: TGCGCCAGCAGTGAACAGGCGTGGGGGACCCAGTACTTC

V: TRBV18
D: -
size: -
J: TRBJ1-2
CDR3: CASSPLAGVRGVEGYTF
DNA: TGTGCCAGCTCACCACTGGCCGGAGTTAGGGGAGTAGAAGGCTACACCTTC

V: TRBV9
D: -
size: -
J: TRBJ2-1
CDR3: CASSTRQSEQFF
DNA: TGTGCCAGCAGCACAAGACAGTCTGAGCAGTTCTTC

V: TRBV7-2
D: TRBD2
size: -
J: TRBJ2-7
CDR3: CASSLASSGSYEQYF
DNA: TGTGCCAGCAGCTTAGCGTCTAGCGGGAGCTACGAGCAGTACTTC

V: TRBV2
D: TRBD2
size: -
J: TRBJ2-5
CDR3: CASRGLAGMRETQYF
DNA: TGTGCCAGCAGGGGACTAGCGGGGATGAGGGAGACCCAGTACTTC

V: TRBV6-5
D: -
size: -
J: TRBJ2-7
CDR3: CASRPGGTYEQYF
DNA: TGTGCCAGCAGACCTGGGGGGACCTACGAGCAGTACTTC

V: TRBV2
D: -
size: -
J: TRBJ2-1
CDR3: CASSVFPPEQFF
DNA: TGTGCCAGCAGTGTTTTCCCCCCGGAGCAGTTCTTC

V: TRBV7-8
D: -
size: -
J: TRBJ2-1
CDR3: CASIPSGKNEQFF
DNA: TGTGCCAGCATCCCGTCCGGGAAAAATGAGCAGTTCTTC

V: TRBV2
D: -
size: few
J: TRBJ1-1
CDR3: CASSGDLNTEAFF
DNA: TGTGCCAGCAGTGGAGACTTGAACACTGAAGCTTTCTTT

V: TRBV5-6
D: TRBD1
size: -
J: TRBJ2-3
CDR3: CASSWGTGASTDTQYF
DNA: TGTGCCAGCAGCTGGGGGACAGGGGCTAGCACAGATACGCAGTATTTT

V: TRBV18
D: -
size: -
J: TRBJ2-7
CDR3: CASSPGGWSYEQYF
DNA: TGTGCCAGCTCACCAGGCGGGTGGTCCTACGAGCAGTACTTC

V: TRBV19
D: -
size: -
J: TRBJ1-5
CDR3: CASSGGRGNQPQHF
DNA: TGTGCCAGTAGTGGGGGCAGGGGAAACCAGCCCCAGCATTTT

V: TRBV10-2
D: TRBD2
size: -
J: TRBJ2-1
CDR3: CASSDGTSGKSSYNEQFF
DNA: TGCGCCAGCAGTGACGGGACTAGCGGGAAGAGCTCCTACAATGAGCAGTTCTTC

V: TRBV2
D: TRBD1
size: -
J: TRBJ2-6
CDR3: CAGQGLGPGANVLTF
DNA: TGTGCCGGACAGGGTCTAGGTCCTGGGGCCAACGTCCTGACTTTC

V: TRBV7-3
D: -
size: -
J: TRBJ2-1
CDR3: CASSLTASTGPYNEQFF
DNA: TGTGCCAGCAGCTTAACGGCTTCAACCGGACCCTACAATGAGCAGTTCTTC

V: TRBV28
D: -
size: -
J: TRBJ2-7
CDR3: CASGGGGDLSYEQYF
DNA: TGTGCCAGCGGGGGCGGAGGGGACCTCTCCTACGAGCAGTACTTC

V: TRBV6-1
D: -
size: -
J: TRBJ2-7
CDR3: CASSDLGGAYEQYF
DNA: TGTGCCAGCAGTGATCTGGGTGGGGCCTACGAGCAGTACTTC

V: TRBV10-1
D: -
size: -
J: TRBJ1-2
CDR3: CASSEKRGYGYTF
DNA: TGCGCCAGCAGTGAAAAGAGGGGCTATGGCTACACCTTC

V: TRBV5-1
D: TRBD1
size: -
J: TRBJ2-7
CDR3: CASSAGQGVFDEQYF
DNA: TGCGCCAGCAGCGCCGGACAGGGGGTATTTGACGAGCAGTACTTC

V: TRBV6-1
D: -
size: -
J: TRBJ2-1
CDR3: CASSEYLSDGSSYNEQFF
DNA: TGTGCCAGCAGTGAATATTTGTCCGACGGTAGCTCCTACAATGAGCAGTTCTTC

V: TRBV5-6
D: TRBD1
size: -
J: TRBJ2-4
CDR3: CASSLVYRGKNIQYF
DNA: TGTGCCAGCAGCTTGGTGTACAGGGGTAAAAACATTCAGTACTTC

V: TRBV25-1
D: -
size: -
J: TRBJ2-3
CDR3: CASSEFGGFTDTQYF
DNA: TGTGCCAGCAGTGAATTCGGCGGCTTCACAGATACGCAGTATTTT